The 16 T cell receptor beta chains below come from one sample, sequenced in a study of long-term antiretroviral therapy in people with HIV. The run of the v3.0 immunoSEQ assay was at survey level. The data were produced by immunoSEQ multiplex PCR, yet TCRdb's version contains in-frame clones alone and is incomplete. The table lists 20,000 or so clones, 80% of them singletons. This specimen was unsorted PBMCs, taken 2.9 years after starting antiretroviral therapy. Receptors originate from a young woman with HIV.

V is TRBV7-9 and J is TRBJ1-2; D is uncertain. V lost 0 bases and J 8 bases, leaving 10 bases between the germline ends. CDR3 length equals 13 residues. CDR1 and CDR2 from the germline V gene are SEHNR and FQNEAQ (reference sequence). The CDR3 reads CASSLAGNAGYTF. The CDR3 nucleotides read TGTGCCAGCAGCTTAGCGGGTAACGCAGGCTACACCTTC.

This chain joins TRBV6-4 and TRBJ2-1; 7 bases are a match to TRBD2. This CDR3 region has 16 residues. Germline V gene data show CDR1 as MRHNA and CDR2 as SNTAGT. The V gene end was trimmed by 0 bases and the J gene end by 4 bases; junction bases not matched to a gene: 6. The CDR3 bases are TGTGCCAGCAGTGACTCCCGGACGGGGGGTTACAATGAGCAGTTCTTC. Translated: CASSDSRTGGYNEQFF.

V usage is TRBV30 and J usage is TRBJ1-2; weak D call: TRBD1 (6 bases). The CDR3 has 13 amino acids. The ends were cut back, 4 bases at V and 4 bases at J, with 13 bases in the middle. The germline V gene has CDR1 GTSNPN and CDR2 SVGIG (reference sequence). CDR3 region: CAWTGQLIYGYTF. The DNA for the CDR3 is TGTGCCTGGACGGGACAACTCATCTATGGCTACACCTTC. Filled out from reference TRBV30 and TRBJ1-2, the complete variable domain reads SQTIHQWPATLVQPVGSPLSLECTVEGTSNPNLYWYRQAAGRGLQLLFYSVGIGQISSEVPQNLSASRPQDRQFILSSKKLLLSDSGFYLCAWTGQLIYGYTFGSGTRLTVV.

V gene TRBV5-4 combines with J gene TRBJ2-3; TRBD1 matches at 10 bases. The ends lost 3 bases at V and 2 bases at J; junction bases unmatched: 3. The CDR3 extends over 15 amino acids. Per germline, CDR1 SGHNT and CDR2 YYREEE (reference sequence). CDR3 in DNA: TGTGCCAGCAGCTCGGGACAGGGGCACACAGATACGCAGTATTTT. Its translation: CASSSGQGHTDTQYF.

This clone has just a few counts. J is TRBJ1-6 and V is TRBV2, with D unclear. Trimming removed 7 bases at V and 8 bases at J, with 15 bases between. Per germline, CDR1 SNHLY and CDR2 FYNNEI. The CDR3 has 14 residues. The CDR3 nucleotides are TGTGCCAGCAAGCGGAGGGTGGACGATTCACCCCTCCACTTT. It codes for CASKRRVDDSPLHF.

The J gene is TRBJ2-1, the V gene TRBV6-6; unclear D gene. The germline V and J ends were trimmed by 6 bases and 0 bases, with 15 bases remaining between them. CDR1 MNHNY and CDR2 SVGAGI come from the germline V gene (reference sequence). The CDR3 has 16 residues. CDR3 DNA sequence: TGTGCCAGCAGCTTCTATAGAGGAAGCTCCTACAATGAGCAGTTCTTC. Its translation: CASSFYRGSSYNEQFF.

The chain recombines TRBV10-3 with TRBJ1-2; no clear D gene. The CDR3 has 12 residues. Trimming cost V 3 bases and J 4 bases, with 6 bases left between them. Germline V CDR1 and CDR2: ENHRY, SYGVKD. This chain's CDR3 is CAISDEGYGYTF. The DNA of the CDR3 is TGTGCCATCAGTGACGAGGGCTATGGCTACACCTTC.

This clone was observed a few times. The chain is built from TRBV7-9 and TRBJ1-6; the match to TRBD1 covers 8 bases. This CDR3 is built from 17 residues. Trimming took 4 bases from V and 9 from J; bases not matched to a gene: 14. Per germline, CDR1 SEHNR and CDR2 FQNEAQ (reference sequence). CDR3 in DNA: TGTGCCAGCAGCTCACATGAAGACAGGGGTTCGGCTTCACCCCTCCACTTT. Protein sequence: CASSSHEDRGSASPLHF.

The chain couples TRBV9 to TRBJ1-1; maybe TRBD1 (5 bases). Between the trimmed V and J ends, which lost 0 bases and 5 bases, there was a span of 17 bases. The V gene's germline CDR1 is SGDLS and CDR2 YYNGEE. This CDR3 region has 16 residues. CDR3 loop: CASSVGESGGFTEAFF. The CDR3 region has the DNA TGTGCCAGCAGCGTAGGAGAATCGGGGGGTTTTACTGAAGCTTTCTTT.

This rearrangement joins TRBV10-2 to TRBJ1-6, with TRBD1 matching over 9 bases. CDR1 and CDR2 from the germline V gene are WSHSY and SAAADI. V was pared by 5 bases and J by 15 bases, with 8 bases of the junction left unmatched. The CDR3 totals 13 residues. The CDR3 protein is CASSTRQGGDLHF. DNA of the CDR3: TGCGCCAGCAGTACTAGACAGGGGGGGGACCTCCACTTT.

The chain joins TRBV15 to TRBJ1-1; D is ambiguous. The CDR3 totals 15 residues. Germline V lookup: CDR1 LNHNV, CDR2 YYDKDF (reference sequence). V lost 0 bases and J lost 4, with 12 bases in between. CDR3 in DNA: TGTGCCACCAGCAGAGAGGCGGCGAGGCGCACTGAAGCTTTCTTT. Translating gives CATSREAARRTEAFF.

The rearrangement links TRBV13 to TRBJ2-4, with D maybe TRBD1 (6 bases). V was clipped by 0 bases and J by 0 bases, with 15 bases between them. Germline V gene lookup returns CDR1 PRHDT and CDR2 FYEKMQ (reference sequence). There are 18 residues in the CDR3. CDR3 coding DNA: TGTGCCAGCAGCTTAGGCATGCGTCAGGGGATAGCCAAAAACATTCAGTACTTC. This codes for CASSLGMRQGIAKNIQYF.

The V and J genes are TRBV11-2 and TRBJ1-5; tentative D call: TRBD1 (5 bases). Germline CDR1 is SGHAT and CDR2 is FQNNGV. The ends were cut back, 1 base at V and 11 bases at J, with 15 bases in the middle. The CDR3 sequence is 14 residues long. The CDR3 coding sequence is TGTGCCAGCAGCTTAGCCGGGGCCCCAGGGTCCCAGCATTTT. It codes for CASSLAGAPGSQHF.

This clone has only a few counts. The CDR3 protein is CASSFWTSGYTF. The CDR3 bases are TGTGCCAGCAGCTTTTGGACAAGTGGCTACACCTTC. The rearrangement uses TRBV11-2 and TRBJ1-2, with D maybe TRBD1 (5 bases). The CDR3 is 12 amino acids. Germline assignment: CDR1 SGHAT and CDR2 FQNNGV. Trimming took 3 bases from V and 7 from J, leaving 9 bases between them.

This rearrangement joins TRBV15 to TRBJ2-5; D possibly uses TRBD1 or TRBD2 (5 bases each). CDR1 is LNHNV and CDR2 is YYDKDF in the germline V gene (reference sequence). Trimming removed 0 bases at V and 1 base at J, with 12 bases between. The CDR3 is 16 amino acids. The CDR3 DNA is TGTGCCACCAGCAGAGATCAGGGACGGATCCAAGAGACCCAGTACTTC. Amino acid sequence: CATSRDQGRIQETQYF.

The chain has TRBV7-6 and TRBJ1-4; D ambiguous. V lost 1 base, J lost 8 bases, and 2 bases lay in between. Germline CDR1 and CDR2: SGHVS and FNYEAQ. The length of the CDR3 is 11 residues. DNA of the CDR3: TGTGCCAGCAGCTTAGACGAAAAACTGTTTTTT. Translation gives CASSLDEKLFF.